The clone carrying this T cell receptor beta chain was seen at least ten times. Its specificity is unknown. This specimen comes from a study of response to subunit inactivated influenza vaccine. Germline V lookup: CDR1 SGHTA, CDR2 FQGNSA. The CDR3 runs 11 residues. V was trimmed by 5 bases and J by 4 bases, leaving 6 bases between them. Study-wide points: Authors suggested that a seasonal influenza vaccination recruits few new T cells each time.

Each CDR3 protein gets one entry after TCRdb re-called the RT-PCR reads with MiXCR. The table lists about 480,000 distinct CDR3 sequences, 13% of them singletons, with around 12% in the top ten. The specimen comprised PBMCs from blood, sampled 45 days after vaccination. The chain carries TRBV7-2 and TRBJ2-7, with D possibly matching TRBD2 (6 bases). The clonotype comes from a man aged 45-65 years who received an inactivated influenza vaccine. This CDR3 is CASSGLYEQYF. The DNA for the CDR3 is TGTGCCAGCAGCGGACTATACGAGCAGTACTTC.